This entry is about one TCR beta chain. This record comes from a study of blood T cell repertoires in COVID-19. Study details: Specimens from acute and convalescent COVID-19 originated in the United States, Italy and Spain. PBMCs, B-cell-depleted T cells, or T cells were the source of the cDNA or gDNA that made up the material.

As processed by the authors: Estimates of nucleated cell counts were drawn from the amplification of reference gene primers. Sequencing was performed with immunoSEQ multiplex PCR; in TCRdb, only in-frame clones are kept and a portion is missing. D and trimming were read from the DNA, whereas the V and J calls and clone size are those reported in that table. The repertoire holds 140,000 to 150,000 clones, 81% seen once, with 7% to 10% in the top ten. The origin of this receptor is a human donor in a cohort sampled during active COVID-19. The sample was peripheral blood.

The CDR3 DNA sequence: TGTGCCAGCAGTCGACAGGGGGCGGAAAATCAGCCCCAGCATTTT. Translation gives CASSRQGAENQPQHF. The gene calls are TRBV6-5 and TRBJ1-5; 10 bases match TRBD1. The CDR3 length is 15 residues. Trimming removed 5 bases from V and 4 bases from J; junction bases left unmatched: 5. CDR1 and CDR2 (germline): MNHEY, SVGAGI.